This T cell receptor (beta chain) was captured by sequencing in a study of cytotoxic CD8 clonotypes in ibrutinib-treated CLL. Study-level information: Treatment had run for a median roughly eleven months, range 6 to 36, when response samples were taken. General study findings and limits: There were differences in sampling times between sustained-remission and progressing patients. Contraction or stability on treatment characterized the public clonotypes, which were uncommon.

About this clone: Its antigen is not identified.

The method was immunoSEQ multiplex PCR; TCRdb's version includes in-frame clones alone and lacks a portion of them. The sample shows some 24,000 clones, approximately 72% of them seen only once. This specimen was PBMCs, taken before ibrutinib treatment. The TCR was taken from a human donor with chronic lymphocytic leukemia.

Here the CDR3 DNA reads TGTGCCAGCAGGTCAGGACGGTATGGCGATAGCTCCTACGAGCAGTACTTC. This codes for CASRSGRYGDSSYEQYF. J is TRBJ2-7 and V is TRBV28; no reliable D call. The V gene's germline CDR1 is MDHEN and CDR2 SYDVKM. CDR3 size: 17 residues. Trimming left V 6 bases short and J 0 bases short, with 21 bases between. The complete variable domain, with remaining parts taken from reference TRBV28 and TRBJ2-7, reads DVKVTQSSRYLVKRTGEKVFLECVQDMDHENMFWYRQDPGLGLRLIYFSYDVKMKEKGDIPEGYSVSREKKERFSLILESASTNQTSMYLCASRSGRYGDSSYEQYFGPGTRLTVT.